Listed here are 15 T cell receptor beta chains from one sample, sequenced in a study of cytomegalovirus exposure and HLA in healthy donors. The PCR was carried out with 60 Vbeta primers and 13 Jbeta primers. This table comes from immunoSEQ multiplex PCR, and its TCRdb copy is limited to in-frame clones, with some not included. In the table there are 250,000 to 300,000 clones, roughly 91% of which are singletons. The specimen was PBMCs. These receptors originate from a girl aged 2-9 years in good health and CMV-seronegative.

The chain recombines TRBV10-3 with TRBJ2-7; the match to TRBD2 covers 9 bases. CDR1 and CDR2 (germline): ENHRY, SYGVKD. V was clipped by 3 bases and J by 6 bases; unmatched bases: 12. This CDR3 comprises 16 residues. The CDR3 loop reads CAISDPALAGPLEQYF. The CDR3 DNA follows: TGTGCCATCAGTGACCCCGCACTAGCGGGCCCTCTCGAGCAGTACTTC.

The chain is built from TRBV6-5 and TRBJ1-6; perhaps TRBD1 as D (5 bases). The CDR3 runs to 15 residues. Between the trimmed V and J ends, which lost 0 bases and 6 bases, there was a span of 9 bases. Germline CDR1 is MNHEY and CDR2 is SVGAGI. This CDR3 reads CASSYSAGSNSPLHF. In nucleotides, the CDR3 is TGTGCCAGCAGTTACTCCGCAGGGTCTAATTCACCCCTCCACTTT.

A single count supports this clone. V is TRBV19 and J is TRBJ1-1; D remains unclear. Trimming cost V 1 base and J 6 bases, with 15 bases left between them. Germline CDR1 is LNHDA and CDR2 is SQIVND (reference sequence). This CDR3 is 15 amino acids long. CDR3 nucleotide sequence: TGTGCCAGTAGTATAGGCACCATAATCGGGGCTGAAGCTTTCTTT. It is translated as CASSIGTIIGAEAFF.

V is TRBV6-5 and J is TRBJ2-3; 8 bases line up with TRBD2. Germline CDR1 is MNHEY and CDR2 is SVGAGI. The CDR3 extends over 15 amino acids. With 2 bases clipped from V and 1 base from J, the junction kept 2 bases outside the gene matches. The CDR3 here is CASSYSGSGTDTQYF. CDR3 in DNA: TGTGCCAGCAGTTACAGCGGGAGCGGCACAGATACGCAGTATTTT.

This clone was detected only a few times. This rearrangement joins TRBV10-3 to TRBJ1-1; D is unresolved. Trimming left V 2 bases short and J 0 bases short, with 10 bases between. The V gene's germline CDR1 is ENHRY and CDR2 SYGVKD. The CDR3 runs to 15 residues. The CDR3 spells CAISEPNGMNTEAFF. In DNA, the CDR3 is TGTGCCATCAGTGAGCCTAACGGGATGAACACTGAAGCTTTCTTT.

The chain is built from TRBV4-1 and TRBJ2-2; D gene uncertain. CDR3 length: 13 residues. Germline CDR1 is MGHRA and CDR2 is YSYEKL. Trimming cost V 8 bases and J 1 base, with 8 bases left between them. CDR3 sequence reads: CASGPENTGELFF. The CDR3 coding sequence is TGCGCCAGCGGGCCAGAGAACACCGGGGAGCTGTTTTTT.

The chain employs TRBV29-1 and TRBJ2-5, with TRBD1 matching 10 bases. This CDR3 has 14 residues. In germline, CDR1 is SQVTM, CDR2 ANQGSEA. V was pared by 4 bases and J by 3 bases, with 5 bases of the junction left unmatched. The CDR3 protein is CSVGGQGGKETQYF. The CDR3 DNA reads as TGCAGCGTTGGCGGACAGGGGGGAAAAGAGACCCAGTACTTC.

This sequence joins TRBV5-4 and TRBJ2-1, with D maybe TRBD2 (5 bases). The V and J ends lost 1 base and 5 bases respectively, with 13 bases between them. This CDR3 has 15 amino acids. Germline CDR1 reads SGHNT; CDR2 reads YYREEE (reference sequence). CDR3 nucleotide sequence: TGTGCCAGCAGCTTGTTGGGAGCCTCTAACAATGAGCAGTTCTTC. Translation: CASSLLGASNNEQFF.

J is TRBJ2-2 and V is TRBV6-5; TRBD2 might be the D (7 bases). Germline CDR1 MNHEY, CDR2 SVGAGI. V gave up 0 bases and J gave up 3 bases, with 11 bases separating them. The CDR3 spans 16 residues. The CDR3, as DNA: TGTGCCAGCAGTTACTCAGGGGGGGGATACACCGGGGAGCTGTTTTTT. Amino acid sequence: CASSYSGGGYTGELFF.

This clone has just one count. The rearrangement joins TRBV6-1 to TRBJ2-2, with D tentatively TRBD2 (6 bases). CDR1 and CDR2 (germline): MNHNS, SASEGT. The germline V and J ends were trimmed by 3 bases and 6 bases, with 11 bases remaining between them. The CDR3 contains 14 residues. The CDR3 protein is CASSDLAGSGELFF. In DNA, the CDR3 is TGTGCCAGCAGTGATCTGGCGGGGTCCGGGGAGCTGTTTTTT.

The CDR3 sequence is CASSPHLGTSLEQFF. The DNA for the CDR3 is TGTGCCAGCAGCCCACACCTAGGGACTAGCCTCGAGCAGTTCTTC. The chain carries TRBV7-9 and TRBJ2-1; TRBD2 matches at 9 bases. CDR1 is SEHNR and CDR2 is FQNEAQ in the germline V gene (reference sequence). V lost 5 bases, J lost 10 bases, and 12 bases stayed unmatched. The CDR3 sequence is 15 residues long.

The rearrangement links TRBV7-9 to TRBJ1-1, with D hard to call. The length of the CDR3 is 14 residues. Trimming removed 3 bases at V and 1 base at J, with 9 bases between. In germline, CDR1 is SEHNR, CDR2 FQNEAQ (reference sequence). The CDR3 bases are TGTGCCAGCAGCTTTCTATTAACGAACACTGAAGCTTTCTTT. It codes for CASSFLLTNTEAFF.

The CDR3 DNA reads as TGTGCCAGCAGCTCGGGGACAGTCTTCTACGAGCAGTACTTC. Its translation is CASSSGTVFYEQYF. The chain combines TRBV5-6 with TRBJ2-7; TRBD1 agrees at 7 bases. V gave up 3 bases and J gave up 3 bases; unmatched junction bases: 6. Germline V gene data show CDR1 as SGHDT and CDR2 as YYEEEE. The CDR3 is 14 residues long.

The V gene is TRBV12-5, the J gene TRBJ1-5, with D maybe TRBD1 (5 bases). This CDR3 is 13 amino acids long. Trimming cost V 6 bases and J 4 bases, with 10 bases left between them. Per germline, CDR1 LGHNT and CDR2 FRNRAP. CDR3 coding DNA: TGTGCTAGTGGGGGGGGAAGGAATCAGCCCCAGCATTTT. Protein sequence: CASGGGRNQPQHF.

V and J are TRBV5-6 and TRBJ2-7; 7 bases agree with TRBD1. The CDR3 loop spans 14 amino acids. Germline V lookup: CDR1 SGHDT, CDR2 YYEEEE. The junction had 7 bases not matched to a gene; V was cut back by 2 bases and J by 5 bases. CDR3 coding DNA: TGTGCCAGCAGCTTTCGGACAGGATTTGACGAGCAGTACTTC. Translation gives CASSFRTGFDEQYF.